These 9 T cell receptor beta chains were all obtained from the same sample, sequenced in a study of T-cell memory formation after mild COVID-19. TCRdb analysed the 5' RACE reads with MiXCR anew, one entry per CDR3 protein. The sample has roughly 300,000 distinct CDR3 sequences, less than 9.5% seen once. Specimen: PBMCs or a T cell subset sorted from them (not recorded which). These TCRs come from a man aged 18 to 35 who had mild COVID-19 (a few samples of this study predate the infection). Cell type and time point are not known.

V gene TRBV9 combines with J gene TRBJ2-1; possibly TRBD2 for D (6 bases). Trimming stripped 2 bases from V and 5 bases from J, with 20 bases between. CDR1 is SGDLS and CDR2 is YYNGEE in the germline V gene. The CDR3 has 17 amino acids. CDR3 protein: CASSVDGGGGFNNEQFF. CDR3 coding DNA: TGTGCCAGCAGCGTGGATGGGGGAGGAGGGTTTAACAATGAGCAGTTCTTC.

This clonotype came up a few times. The J gene is TRBJ2-5, the V gene TRBV11-2; 10 bases match TRBD2. Germline trimming cut 7 bases from V and 3 bases from J; bases unmatched to any gene: 5. This CDR3 comprises 14 residues. Germline loops: CDR1 SGHAT, CDR2 FQNNGV. The CDR3 loop is CASTKGLAEETQYF. CDR3 coding DNA: TGTGCCAGCACCAAAGGACTAGCGGAAGAGACCCAGTACTTC.

At least ten counts were recorded for this clonotype. The chain employs TRBV5-1 and TRBJ1-1; TRBD1 aligns across 7 bases. The CDR3 contains 15 residues. Germline CDR1 is SGHRS and CDR2 is YFSETQ. After removal of 3 bases from V and 4 bases from J, the junction contained 9 bases not matched to a gene. This CDR3 is CASSSTGAVGTEAFF. Here the CDR3 DNA reads TGCGCCAGCAGCTCCACAGGGGCTGTGGGCACTGAAGCTTTCTTT. The variable domain in full, completed from reference TRBV5-1 and TRBJ1-1, reads KAGVTQTPRYLIKTRGQQVTLSCSPISGHRSVSWYQQTPGQGLQFLFEYFSETQRNKGNFPGRFSGRQFSNSRSEMNVSTLELGDSALYLCASSSTGAVGTEAFFGQGTRLTVV.

This clonotype appeared a few times. The chain is built from TRBV6-6 and TRBJ2-2; D unclear. V shed 6 bases and J shed 4 bases, with 12 bases lying between them. The germline CDR1 and CDR2 sequences are MNHNY and SVGAGI (reference sequence). This CDR3 contains 14 residues. As DNA, the CDR3 is TGTGCCAGCAGGGCAGACTCCTTCACCGGGGAGCTGTTTTTT. Encoded protein: CASRADSFTGELFF.

This clonotype has more than one count but fewer than ten. The J gene is TRBJ2-5, the V gene TRBV7-9; D call uncertain. Germline V lookup: CDR1 SEHNR, CDR2 FQNEAQ (reference sequence). The CDR3 has 15 amino acids. V dropped 1 base and J dropped 4 bases, with 13 bases sitting between them. In DNA, the CDR3 is TGTGCCAGCAGCTTAGTTGGAAGCCAAGGAGAGACCCAGTACTTC. Its translation is CASSLVGSQGETQYF.

This chain's CDR3 is CASSQVLAGDHTDTQYF. CDR3 sequence (DNA): TGCGCCAGCAGCCAAGTGTTAGCGGGGGATCACACAGATACGCAGTATTTT. The chain has TRBV4-3 and TRBJ2-3, with 9 bases identical to TRBD2. The CDR3 has 17 amino acids. Germline V gene sequence: CDR1 LGHNA, CDR2 YSLEER. The ends lost 1 base at V and 2 bases at J; junction bases unmatched: 7.

This clonotype occurred a few times. This sequence joins TRBV6-5 and TRBJ2-1; TRBD2 is a possible D gene (6 bases). The CDR3 runs to 12 residues. Germline CDR1 is MNHEY and CDR2 is SVGAGI. The germline V and J ends were trimmed by 6 bases and 10 bases, with 13 bases remaining between them. CDR3 sequence: CASRPRREEQFF. The CDR3 coding sequence is TGTGCCAGCAGGCCCAGGCGGGAAGAGCAGTTCTTC.

V and J are TRBV7-2 and TRBJ2-5; D not resolved. CDR3 length: 14 amino acids. Per the germline V gene, CDR1 is SGHTA and CDR2 is FQGNSA. Trimming took off 3 bases at V and 2 bases at J, with 10 bases between the two ends. CDR3 in DNA: TGTGCCAGCAGCTTCGGCAGACAACAAGAGACCCAGTACTTC. Its translation: CASSFGRQQETQYF.

This clonotype showed up many times. The chain couples TRBV12-3 or TRBV12-4 to TRBJ1-5; tentative D call: TRBD1 (5 bases). V was trimmed by 1 base and J by 3 bases, leaving 10 bases between them. This CDR3 spans 15 amino acids. CDR3 sequence: CASSLGGTVNQPQHF. The CDR3 bases are TGTGCCAGCAGTTTAGGGGGGACGGTCAATCAGCCCCAGCATTTT.